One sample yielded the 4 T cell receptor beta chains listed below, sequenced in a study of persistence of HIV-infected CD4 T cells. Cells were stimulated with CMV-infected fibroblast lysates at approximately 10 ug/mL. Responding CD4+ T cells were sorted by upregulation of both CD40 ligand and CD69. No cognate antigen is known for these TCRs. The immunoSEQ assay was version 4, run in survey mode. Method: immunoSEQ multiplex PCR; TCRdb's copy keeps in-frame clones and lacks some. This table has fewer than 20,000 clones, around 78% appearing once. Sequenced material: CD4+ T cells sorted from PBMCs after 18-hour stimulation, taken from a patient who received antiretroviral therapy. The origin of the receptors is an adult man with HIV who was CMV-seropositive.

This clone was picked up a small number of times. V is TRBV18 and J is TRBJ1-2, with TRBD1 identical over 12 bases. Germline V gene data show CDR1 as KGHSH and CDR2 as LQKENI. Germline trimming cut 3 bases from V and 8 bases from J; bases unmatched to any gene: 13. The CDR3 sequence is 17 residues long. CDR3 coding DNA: TGTGCCAGCTCACCGAGACGGCCGGGACAGGGGGCTGAGGGCTACACCTTC. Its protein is CASSPRRPGQGAEGYTF.

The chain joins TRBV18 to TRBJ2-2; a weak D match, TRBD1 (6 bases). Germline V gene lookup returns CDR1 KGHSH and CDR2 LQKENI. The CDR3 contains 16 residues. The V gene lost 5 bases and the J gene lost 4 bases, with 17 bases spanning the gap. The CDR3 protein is CASSSSAGGSTGELFF. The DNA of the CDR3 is TGTGCCAGCTCATCCTCGGCTGGGGGCAGCACCGGGGAGCTGTTTTTT.

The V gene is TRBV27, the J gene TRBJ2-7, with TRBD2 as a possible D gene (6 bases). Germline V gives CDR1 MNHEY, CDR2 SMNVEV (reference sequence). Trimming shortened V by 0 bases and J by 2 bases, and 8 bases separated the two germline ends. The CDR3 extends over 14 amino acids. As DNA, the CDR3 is TGTGCCAGCAGTTTATCTGGAGGGCCCTACGAGCAGTACTTC. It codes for CASSLSGGPYEQYF.

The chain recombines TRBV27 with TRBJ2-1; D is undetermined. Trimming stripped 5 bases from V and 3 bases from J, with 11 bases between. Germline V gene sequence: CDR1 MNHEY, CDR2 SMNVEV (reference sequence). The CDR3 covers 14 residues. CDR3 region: CASSPTRLYNEQFF. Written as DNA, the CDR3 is TGTGCCAGCAGTCCTACGCGACTCTACAATGAGCAGTTCTTC.